The present entry profiles one T cell receptor beta chain with its context. Method: immunoSEQ multiplex PCR; TCRdb's copy keeps in-frame clones and lacks some. The sample yields 220,000 or so clones, around nine tenths seen once. This sample is drawn from a study of blood T cell repertoires in COVID-19. In the study overall: The study drew acute and convalescent COVID-19 samples from the United States, Italy and Spain. PBMCs, B-cell-depleted T cells, or T cells were the source of the cDNA or gDNA that made up the material.

The participants were between about 18 and 89 years old and came from roughly 24 US areas. Cohort placement rested on clinical history that participants reported themselves. V was clipped by 5 bases and J by 9 bases, with 10 bases between them. CDR3 length: 11 amino acids. The germline gives CDR1 SNHLY, CDR2 FYNNEI. Input material: PBMCs or T cells enriched from blood (not recorded which). The source of this sequence is a woman in her forties or fifties with acute COVID-19. The rearrangement links TRBV2 to TRBJ1-2; a weak D match, TRBD1 (6 bases). CDR3 sequence: CASSPGESYTF. CDR3 sequence (DNA): TGTGCCAGCAGTCCAGGGGAAAGCTACACCTTC.